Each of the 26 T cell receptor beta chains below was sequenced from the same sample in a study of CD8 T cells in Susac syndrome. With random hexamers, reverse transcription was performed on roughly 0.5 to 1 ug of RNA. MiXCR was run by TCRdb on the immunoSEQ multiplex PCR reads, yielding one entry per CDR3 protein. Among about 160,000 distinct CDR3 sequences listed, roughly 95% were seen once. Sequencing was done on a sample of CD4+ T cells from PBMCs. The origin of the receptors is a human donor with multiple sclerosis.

The DNA for the CDR3 is TGCAGTGCCCCTCATGGGGGAGATGGCTACACCTTC. It translates to CSAPHGGDGYTF. The chain links TRBV20-1 to TRBJ1-2; weak D call: TRBD1 (5 bases). The V end was cut by 6 bases, the J end by 6 bases, with 14 bases between. The CDR3 is 12 amino acids. Per germline, CDR1 DFQATT and CDR2 SNEGSKA (reference sequence).

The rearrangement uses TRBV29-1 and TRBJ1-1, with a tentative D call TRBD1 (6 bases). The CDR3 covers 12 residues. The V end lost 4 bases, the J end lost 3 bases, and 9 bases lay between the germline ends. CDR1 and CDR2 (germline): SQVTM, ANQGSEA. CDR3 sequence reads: CSVGTAYTEAFF. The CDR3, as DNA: TGCAGCGTTGGGACAGCCTACACTGAAGCTTTCTTT.

The CDR3 DNA follows: TGTGCCAGCAGCTTGGCGCTAGCCAGCGTGAAAGAGACCCAGTACTTC. Translated: CASSLALASVKETQYF. The rearrangement uses TRBV7-2 and TRBJ2-5, with a tentative D call TRBD2 (5 bases). This CDR3 spans 16 amino acids. Per germline, CDR1 SGHTA and CDR2 FQGNSA. V was pared by 3 bases and J by 3 bases, with 17 bases between.

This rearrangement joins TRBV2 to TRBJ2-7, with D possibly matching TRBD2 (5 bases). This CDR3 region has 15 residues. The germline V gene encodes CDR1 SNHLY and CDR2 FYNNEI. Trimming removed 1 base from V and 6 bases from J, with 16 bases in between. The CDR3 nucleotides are TGTGCCAGCAGTGAAGGAAGTCTAGCTCTAAGCGAGCAGTACTTC. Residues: CASSEGSLALSEQYF.

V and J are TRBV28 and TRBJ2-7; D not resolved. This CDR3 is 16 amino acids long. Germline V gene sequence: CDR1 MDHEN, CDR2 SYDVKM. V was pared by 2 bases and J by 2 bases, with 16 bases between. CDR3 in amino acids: CASSLAYGGRPYEQYF. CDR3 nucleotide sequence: TGTGCCAGCAGTTTAGCCTACGGCGGAAGACCCTACGAGCAGTACTTC. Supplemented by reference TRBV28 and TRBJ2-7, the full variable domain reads DVKVTQSSRYLVKRTGEKVFLECVQDMDHENMFWYRQDPGLGLRLIYFSYDVKMKEKGDIPEGYSVSREKKERFSLILESASTNQTSMYLCASSLAYGGRPYEQYFGPGTRLTVT.

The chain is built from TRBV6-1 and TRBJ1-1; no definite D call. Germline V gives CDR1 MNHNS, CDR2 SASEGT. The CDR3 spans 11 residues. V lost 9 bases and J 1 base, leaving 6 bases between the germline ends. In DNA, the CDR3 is TGTGCCAGTCGGCAGAACACTGAAGCTTTCTTT. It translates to CASRQNTEAFF.

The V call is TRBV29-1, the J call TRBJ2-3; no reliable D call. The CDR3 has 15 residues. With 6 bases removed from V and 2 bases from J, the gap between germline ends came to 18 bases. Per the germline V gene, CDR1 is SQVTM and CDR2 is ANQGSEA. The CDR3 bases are TGCAGCGTGCACCTTACGGAGAGATACACAGATACGCAGTATTTT. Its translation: CSVHLTERYTDTQYF.

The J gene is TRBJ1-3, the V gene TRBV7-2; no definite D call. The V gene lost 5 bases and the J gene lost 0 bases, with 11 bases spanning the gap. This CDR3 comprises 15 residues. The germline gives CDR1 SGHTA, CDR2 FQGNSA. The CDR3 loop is CASSATSGSGNTIYF. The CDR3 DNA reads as TGTGCCAGCAGCGCCACATCTGGCTCTGGAAACACCATATATTTT.

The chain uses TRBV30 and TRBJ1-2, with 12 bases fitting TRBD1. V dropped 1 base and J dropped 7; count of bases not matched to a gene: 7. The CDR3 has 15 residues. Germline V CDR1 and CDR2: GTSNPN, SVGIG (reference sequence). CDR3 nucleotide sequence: TGTGCCTGGAGTGCCGGGACAGGGGGCCTAGCTGGCTACACCTTC. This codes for CAWSAGTGGLAGYTF.

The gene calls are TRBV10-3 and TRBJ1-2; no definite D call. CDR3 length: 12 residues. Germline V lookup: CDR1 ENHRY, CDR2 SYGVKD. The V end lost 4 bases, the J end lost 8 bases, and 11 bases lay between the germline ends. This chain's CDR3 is CAISGGSRGYTF. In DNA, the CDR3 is TGTGCCATCAGTGGGGGTTCGAGGGGCTACACCTTC.

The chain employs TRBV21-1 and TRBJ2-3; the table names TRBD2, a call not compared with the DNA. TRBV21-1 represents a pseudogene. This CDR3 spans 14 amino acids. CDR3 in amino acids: CASEARKGTDTQYF. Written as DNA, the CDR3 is TGTGCCAGCGAGGCCCGGAAGGGCACAGATACGCAGTATTTT.

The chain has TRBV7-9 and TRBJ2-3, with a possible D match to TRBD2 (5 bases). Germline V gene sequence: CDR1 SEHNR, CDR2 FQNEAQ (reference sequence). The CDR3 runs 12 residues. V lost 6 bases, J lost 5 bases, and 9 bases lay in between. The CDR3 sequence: CASREGGDTQYF. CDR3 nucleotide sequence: TGTGCCAGCAGGGAAGGAGGAGATACGCAGTATTTT.

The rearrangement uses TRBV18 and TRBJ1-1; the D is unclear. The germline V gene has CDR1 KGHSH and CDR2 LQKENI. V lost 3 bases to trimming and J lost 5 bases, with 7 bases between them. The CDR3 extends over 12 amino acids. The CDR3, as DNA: TGTGCCAGCTCACCGGGTCAGACTGAAGCTTTCTTT. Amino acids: CASSPGQTEAFF.

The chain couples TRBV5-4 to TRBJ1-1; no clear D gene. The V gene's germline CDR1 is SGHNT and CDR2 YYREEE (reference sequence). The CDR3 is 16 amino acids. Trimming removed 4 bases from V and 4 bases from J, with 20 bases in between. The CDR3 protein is CASSPNIAGSGTEAFF. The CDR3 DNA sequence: TGTGCCAGCAGCCCTAACATCGCAGGTTCGGGCACTGAAGCTTTCTTT.

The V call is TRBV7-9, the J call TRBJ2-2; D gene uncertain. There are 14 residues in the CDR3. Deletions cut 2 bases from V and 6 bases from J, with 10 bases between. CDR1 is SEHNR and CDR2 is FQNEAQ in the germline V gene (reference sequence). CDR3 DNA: TGTGCCAGCAGCTTAAAGAGTGGTGCCGGGGAGCTGTTTTTT. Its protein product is CASSLKSGAGELFF.

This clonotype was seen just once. The CDR3 DNA sequence: TGTGCCAGCAGTAATAGGGGTCCCCAGAGCTCTGGAAACACCATATATTTT. Protein sequence: CASSNRGPQSSGNTIYF. This chain connects TRBV28 to TRBJ1-3; TRBD1 might be the D (5 bases). The CDR3 spans 17 residues. The germline gives CDR1 MDHEN, CDR2 SYDVKM. The V gene lost 5 bases and the J gene lost 0 bases, with 17 bases spanning the gap.

Here the CDR3 reads CASSSLRQRNTEAFF. As DNA, the CDR3 is TGTGCCAGCAGCTCCCTTAGGCAGAGAAACACTGAAGCTTTCTTT. V usage is TRBV7-9 and J usage is TRBJ1-1; no clear D. Germline V gene lookup returns CDR1 SEHNR and CDR2 FQNEAQ (reference sequence). There are 15 residues in the CDR3. V dropped 4 bases and J dropped 2 bases, with 14 bases sitting between them.

The CDR3 protein is CASSAGTGTDGEQFF. The CDR3, as DNA: TGTGCCAGCAGCGCCGGGACAGGGACTGACGGTGAGCAGTTCTTC. The V and J genes are TRBV3-1 and TRBJ2-1, with 9 positions matching TRBD1. The junction had 11 bases not matched to a gene; V was cut back by 5 bases and J by 9 bases. In germline, CDR1 is LGHDT, CDR2 YNNKEL (reference sequence). CDR3 size: 15 residues.

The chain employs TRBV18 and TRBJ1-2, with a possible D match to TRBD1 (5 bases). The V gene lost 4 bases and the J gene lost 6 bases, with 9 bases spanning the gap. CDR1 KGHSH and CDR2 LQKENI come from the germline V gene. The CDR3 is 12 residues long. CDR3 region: CASSLDRNGYTF. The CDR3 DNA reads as TGTGCCAGCTCACTCGACAGAAATGGCTACACCTTC.

CDR3 in DNA: TGCAGTGCTAGAGAGAGAGTCCTTAGGGGGCCCTACAATGAGCAGTTCTTC. Translation gives CSARERVLRGPYNEQFF. V is TRBV20-1 and J is TRBJ2-1; 7 bases agree with TRBD1. Trimming at V came to 0 bases and at J to 2 bases, leaving 10 bases not matched to a gene. The germline V gene has CDR1 DFQATT and CDR2 SNEGSKA (reference sequence). CDR3 length: 17 residues.

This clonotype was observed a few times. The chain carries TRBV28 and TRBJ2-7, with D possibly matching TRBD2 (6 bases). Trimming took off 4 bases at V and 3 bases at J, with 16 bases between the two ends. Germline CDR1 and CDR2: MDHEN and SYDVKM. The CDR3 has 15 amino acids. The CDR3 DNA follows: TGTGCCAGCAGTTCGGCCGGGACTGCTGACTACGAGCAGTACTTC. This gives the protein CASSSAGTADYEQYF.

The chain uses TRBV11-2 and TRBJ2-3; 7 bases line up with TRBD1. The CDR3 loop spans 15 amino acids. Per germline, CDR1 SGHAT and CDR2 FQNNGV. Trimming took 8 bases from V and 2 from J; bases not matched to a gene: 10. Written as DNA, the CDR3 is TGTGCCAGCTCTAAGGGGGCGTCCAACACAGATACGCAGTATTTT. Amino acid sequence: CASSKGASNTDTQYF.

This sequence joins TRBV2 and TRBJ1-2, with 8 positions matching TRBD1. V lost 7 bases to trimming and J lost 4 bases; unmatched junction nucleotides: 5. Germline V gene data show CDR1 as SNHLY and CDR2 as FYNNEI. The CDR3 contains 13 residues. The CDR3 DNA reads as TGTGCCAGCACTCGACAGGGGATCTATGGCTACACCTTC. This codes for CASTRQGIYGYTF.

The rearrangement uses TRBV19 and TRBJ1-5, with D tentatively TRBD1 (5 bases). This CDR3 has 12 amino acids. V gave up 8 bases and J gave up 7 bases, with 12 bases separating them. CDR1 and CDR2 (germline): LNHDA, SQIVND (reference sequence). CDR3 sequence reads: CASAPGRQPQHF. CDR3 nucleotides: TGTGCCAGTGCTCCAGGGAGGCAGCCCCAGCATTTT.

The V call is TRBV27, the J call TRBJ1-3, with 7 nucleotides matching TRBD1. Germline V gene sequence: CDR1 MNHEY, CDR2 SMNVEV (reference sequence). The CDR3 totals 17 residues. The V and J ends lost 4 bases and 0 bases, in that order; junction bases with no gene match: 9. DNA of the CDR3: TGTGCCAGCAGTTCCCGCCCGACAGGGAGCTCTGGAAACACCATATATTTT. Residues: CASSSRPTGSSGNTIYF.

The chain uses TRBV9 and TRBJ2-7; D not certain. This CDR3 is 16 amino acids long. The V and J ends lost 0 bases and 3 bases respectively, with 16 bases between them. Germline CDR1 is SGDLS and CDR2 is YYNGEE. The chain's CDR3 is CASSVATMASLYEQYF. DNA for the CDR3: TGTGCCAGCAGCGTAGCTACTATGGCTAGTCTCTACGAGCAGTACTTC.